This T cell receptor beta chain was sequenced during a study of T-cell memory formation after mild COVID-19. The wider study: TCR clusters were mostly donor specific. Findings and caveats of the study: Of the contracting clones, CD4+ ones lay mainly in CM and EM, and CD8+ ones in EMRA. Contracting clones from day 15 to 85 had balanced CD4/CD8; later expanders favoured CD4+.

Constant-segment primers and 5'RACE yielded cDNA libraries for TCR alpha and TCR beta, each carrying sample barcodes and UMIs. One entry per CDR3 protein results from TCRdb running MiXCR on the 5' RACE reads. The sample contains a few hundred thousand distinct CDR3 sequences, roughly a fifth of which appear only once. On this clonotype: What it binds is unknown.

The receptor comes from a man in his late teens or twenties who had mild COVID-19 (a few samples of this study predate the infection). Cell type and time point are not known. Sequencing input: PBMCs or a T cell subset sorted from them (not recorded which).

CDR3: CASSPGSSSFYEQYF. The CDR3 DNA sequence: TGTGCCAGCTCACCGGGGAGCAGTAGCTTCTACGAGCAGTACTTC. The chain links TRBV18 to TRBJ2-7; TRBD2 might be the D (5 bases). There are 15 residues in the CDR3. The V end was cut by 3 bases, the J end by 3 bases, with 15 bases between. Per germline, CDR1 KGHSH and CDR2 LQKENI.